The rows below give T cell receptor beta chains drawn from one sample of a study of STAT5B mutations in CD4+ large granular lymphocyte leukemia. Sequencing used immunoSEQ multiplex PCR; TCRdb keeps in-frame clones, though not all of them. The repertoire holds 35,000 or so clones, with over 65% as singletons. The sample comprised CD4+ T cells from blood buffy coats. These TCRs come from a human donor in good health. The CDR3 runs from the conserved cysteine through the conserved F or W. The order of the fields is V gene, D gene, clone size, J gene, CDR3 protein, CDR3 DNA. D genes are given only for firm matches. Size tells how often a clone was seen (once, few, many) or the class of an expanded clone, and some rows leave it out.

v_call: TRBV4-3
d_call: TRBD2
clone_size: .
j_call: TRBJ2-1
cdr3_aa: CASSQGTSGWGEQFF
cdr3_nt: TGCGCCAGCAGCCAAGGGACTAGCGGTTGGGGTGAGCAGTTCTTC

v_call: TRBV6-5
d_call: .
clone_size: .
j_call: TRBJ1-1
cdr3_aa: CASSPGPSPTEAFF
cdr3_nt: TGTGCCAGCAGCCCGGGACCGTCCCCCACTGAAGCTTTCTTT

v_call: TRBV9
d_call: .
clone_size: .
j_call: TRBJ2-3
cdr3_aa: CASSVSTARGDTQYF
cdr3_nt: TGTGCCAGCAGCGTAAGTACAGCACGCGGGGATACGCAGTATTTT

v_call: TRBV7-2
d_call: TRBD2
clone_size: .
j_call: TRBJ2-5
cdr3_aa: CASSLRVSGGLETQYF
cdr3_nt: TGTGCCAGCAGCCTCCGAGTTAGCGGGGGGCTGGAGACCCAGTACTTC

v_call: TRBV7-9
d_call: TRBD2
clone_size: .
j_call: TRBJ2-1
cdr3_aa: CASSSAGVRNEQFF
cdr3_nt: TGTGCCAGCAGCTCCGCGGGGGTTCGGAATGAGCAGTTCTTC

v_call: TRBV7-2
d_call: TRBD2
clone_size: .
j_call: TRBJ2-1
cdr3_aa: CASSPNSAGGPREQFF
cdr3_nt: TGTGCCAGCAGCCCGAACTCAGCGGGGGGTCCCAGGGAGCAGTTCTTC

v_call: TRBV11-2
d_call: .
clone_size: .
j_call: TRBJ1-4
cdr3_aa: CASSFQREKLFF
cdr3_nt: TGTGCCAGCAGCTTCCAGAGAGAAAAACTGTTTTTT

v_call: TRBV2
d_call: .
clone_size: .
j_call: TRBJ2-2
cdr3_aa: CASSPGANTGELFF
cdr3_nt: TGTGCCAGCAGTCCAGGGGCGAACACCGGGGAGCTGTTTTTT

v_call: TRBV5-1
d_call: TRBD2
clone_size: .
j_call: TRBJ2-7
cdr3_aa: CASSLGGGGNEQYF
cdr3_nt: TGCGCCAGCAGCTTGGGCGGGGGGGGGAACGAGCAGTACTTC

v_call: TRBV5-5
d_call: .
clone_size: .
j_call: TRBJ2-5
cdr3_aa: CASKMVRGQETQYF
cdr3_nt: TGTGCCAGCAAAATGGTCAGGGGCCAAGAGACCCAGTACTTC

v_call: TRBV9
d_call: .
clone_size: .
j_call: TRBJ2-3
cdr3_aa: CASSSGLYTDTQYF
cdr3_nt: TGTGCCAGCAGCTCTGGACTGTACACAGATACGCAGTATTTT

v_call: TRBV25-1
d_call: TRBD1
clone_size: once
j_call: TRBJ2-7
cdr3_aa: CASTPGQGSYEQYF
cdr3_nt: TGTGCCAGTACACCGGGACAGGGCTCCTACGAGCAGTACTTC

v_call: TRBV6-1
d_call: .
clone_size: .
j_call: TRBJ2-2
cdr3_aa: CASSLSGNTGELFF
cdr3_nt: TGTGCCAGCAGCCTTAGCGGGAACACCGGGGAGCTGTTTTTT

v_call: TRBV7-2
d_call: .
clone_size: .
j_call: TRBJ2-6
cdr3_aa: CASRRGSGANVLTF
cdr3_nt: TGTGCCAGCAGGAGGGGTTCTGGGGCCAACGTCCTGACTTTC

v_call: TRBV19
d_call: .
clone_size: .
j_call: TRBJ1-3
cdr3_aa: CASSNQGFSGNTIYF
cdr3_nt: TGTGCCAGTAGTAATCAGGGCTTCTCTGGAAACACCATATATTTT

v_call: TRBV10-1
d_call: .
clone_size: .
j_call: TRBJ1-6
cdr3_aa: CASRDTHNSPLHF
cdr3_nt: TGCGCCAGCCGGGACACTCATAATTCACCCCTCCACTTT

v_call: TRBV2
d_call: TRBD1
clone_size: .
j_call: TRBJ2-6
cdr3_aa: CASTDPPGQGVLLTF
cdr3_nt: TGTGCCAGCACCGACCCTCCGGGACAGGGGGTACTCCTGACTTTC

v_call: TRBV7-2
d_call: .
clone_size: .
j_call: TRBJ2-5
cdr3_aa: CASSLASAGSWETQYF
cdr3_nt: TGTGCCAGCAGCTTAGCGAGCGCGGGGAGTTGGGAGACCCAGTACTTC

v_call: TRBV29-1
d_call: .
clone_size: .
j_call: TRBJ2-1
cdr3_aa: CSVEDSPYNEQFF
cdr3_nt: TGCAGCGTTGAAGATAGCCCTTACAATGAGCAGTTCTTC

v_call: TRBV10-3
d_call: TRBD1
clone_size: .
j_call: TRBJ2-3
cdr3_aa: CAISFTGAHTDTQYF
cdr3_nt: TGTGCCATCAGTTTCACAGGGGCTCACACAGATACGCAGTATTTT

v_call: TRBV5-4
d_call: .
clone_size: .
j_call: TRBJ2-3
cdr3_aa: CASSLGGVQADTQYF
cdr3_nt: TGTGCCAGCAGCTTAGGGGGAGTTCAGGCAGATACGCAGTATTTT

v_call: TRBV11-2
d_call: TRBD1
clone_size: .
j_call: TRBJ1-2
cdr3_aa: CASSLEEGQGLGYTF
cdr3_nt: TGTGCCAGCAGCTTAGAAGAGGGACAGGGGCTTGGCTACACCTTC